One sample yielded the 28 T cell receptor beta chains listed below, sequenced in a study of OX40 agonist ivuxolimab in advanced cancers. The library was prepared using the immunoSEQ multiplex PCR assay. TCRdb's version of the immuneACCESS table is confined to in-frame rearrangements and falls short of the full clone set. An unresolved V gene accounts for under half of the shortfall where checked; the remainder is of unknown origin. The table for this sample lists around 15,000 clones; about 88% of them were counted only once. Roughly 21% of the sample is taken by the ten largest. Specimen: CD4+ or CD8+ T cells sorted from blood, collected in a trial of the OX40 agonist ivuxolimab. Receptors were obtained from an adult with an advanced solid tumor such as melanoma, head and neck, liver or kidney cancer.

Written as DNA, the CDR3 is TGTGCCAGCAGTTTACCGGGGGGTCATGTGGTCAAAAACATTCAGTACTTC. It encodes CASSLPGGHVVKNIQYF. The V gene is TRBV28, the J gene TRBJ2-4, with 7 nucleotides matching TRBD2. CDR3 size: 17 residues. V gave up 2 bases and J gave up 3 bases; unmatched junction bases: 10. The germline V gene encodes CDR1 MDHEN and CDR2 SYDVKM.

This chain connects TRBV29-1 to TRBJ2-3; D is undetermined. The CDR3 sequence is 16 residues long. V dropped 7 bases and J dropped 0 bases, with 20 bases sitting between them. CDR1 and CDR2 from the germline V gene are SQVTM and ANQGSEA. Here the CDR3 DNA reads TGCAGCGCTCGGGTAACCGGACCCTCAAGCACAGATACGCAGTATTTT. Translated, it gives CSARVTGPSSTDTQYF.

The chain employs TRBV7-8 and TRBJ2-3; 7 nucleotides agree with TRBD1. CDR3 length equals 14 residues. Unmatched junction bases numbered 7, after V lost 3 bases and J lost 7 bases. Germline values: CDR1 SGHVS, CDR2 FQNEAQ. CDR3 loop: CASSFGTVSYTQYF. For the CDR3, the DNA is TGTGCCAGCAGCTTCGGGACAGTATCATATACGCAGTATTTT.

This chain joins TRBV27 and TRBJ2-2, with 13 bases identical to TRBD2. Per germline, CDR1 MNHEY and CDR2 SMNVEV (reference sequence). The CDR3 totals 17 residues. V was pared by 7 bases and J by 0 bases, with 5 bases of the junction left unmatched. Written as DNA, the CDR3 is TGTGCCAGCACTATGACTAGCGGGAGGCCGAACACCGGGGAGCTGTTTTTT. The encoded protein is CASTMTSGRPNTGELFF.

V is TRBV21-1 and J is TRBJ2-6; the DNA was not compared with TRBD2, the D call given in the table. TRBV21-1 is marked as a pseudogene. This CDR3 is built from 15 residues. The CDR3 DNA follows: TGTGCCAGCACCACCCCGGGGGCTGGGGCCAACGTCCTGACTTTC. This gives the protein CASTTPGAGANVLTF.

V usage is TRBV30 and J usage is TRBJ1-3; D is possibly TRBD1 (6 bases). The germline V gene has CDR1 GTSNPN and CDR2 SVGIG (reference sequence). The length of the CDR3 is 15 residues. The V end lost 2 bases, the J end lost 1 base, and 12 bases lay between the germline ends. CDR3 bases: TGTGCCTGGAGTAATGGGGGGCTTTCTGGAAACACCATATATTTT. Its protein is CAWSNGGLSGNTIYF.

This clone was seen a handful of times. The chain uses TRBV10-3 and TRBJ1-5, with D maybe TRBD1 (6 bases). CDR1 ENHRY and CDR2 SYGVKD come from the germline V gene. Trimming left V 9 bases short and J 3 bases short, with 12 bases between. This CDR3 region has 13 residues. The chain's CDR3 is CAIRQELNQPQHF. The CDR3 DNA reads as TGTGCCATTAGACAGGAACTCAATCAGCCCCAGCATTTT.

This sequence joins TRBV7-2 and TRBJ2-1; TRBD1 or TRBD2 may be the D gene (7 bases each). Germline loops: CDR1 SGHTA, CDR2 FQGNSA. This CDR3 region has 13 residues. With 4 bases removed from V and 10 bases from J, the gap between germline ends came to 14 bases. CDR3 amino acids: CASSSGGLLEQFF. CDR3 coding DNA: TGTGCCAGCAGCTCAGGGGGACTACTAGAGCAGTTCTTC.

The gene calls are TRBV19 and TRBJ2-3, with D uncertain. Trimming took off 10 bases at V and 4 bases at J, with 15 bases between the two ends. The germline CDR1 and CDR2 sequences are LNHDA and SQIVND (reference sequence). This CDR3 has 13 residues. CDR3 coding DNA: TGTGCCACCTTAGTTGCGCAGGCAGATACGCAGTATTTT. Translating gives CATLVAQADTQYF.

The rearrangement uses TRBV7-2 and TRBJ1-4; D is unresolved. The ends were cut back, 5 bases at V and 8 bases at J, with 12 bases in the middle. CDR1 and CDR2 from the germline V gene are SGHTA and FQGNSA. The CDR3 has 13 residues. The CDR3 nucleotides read TGTGCCAGCAGCCGTGGCAGGACGGAAAAACTGTTTTTT. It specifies CASSRGRTEKLFF.

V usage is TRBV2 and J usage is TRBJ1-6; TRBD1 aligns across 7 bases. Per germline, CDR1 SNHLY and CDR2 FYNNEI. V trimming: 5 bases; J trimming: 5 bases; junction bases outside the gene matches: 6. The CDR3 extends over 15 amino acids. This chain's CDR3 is CASSLRQGNNSPLHF. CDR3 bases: TGTGCCAGCAGTCTACGACAGGGAAATAATTCACCCCTCCACTTT.

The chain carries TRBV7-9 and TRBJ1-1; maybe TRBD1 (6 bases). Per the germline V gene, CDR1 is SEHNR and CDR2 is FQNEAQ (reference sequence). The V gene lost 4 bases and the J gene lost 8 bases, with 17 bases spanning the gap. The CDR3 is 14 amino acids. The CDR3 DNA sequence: TGTGCCAGCAGCTATATGTGGACAGCCTGGGAAGCTTTCTTT. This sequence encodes CASSYMWTAWEAFF. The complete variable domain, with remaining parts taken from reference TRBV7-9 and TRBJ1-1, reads DTGVSQNPRHKITKRGQNVTFRCDPISEHNRLYWYRQTLGQGPEFLTYFQNEAQLEKSRLLSDRFSAERPKGSFSTLEIQRTEQGDSAMYLCASSYMWTAWEAFFGQGTRLTVV.

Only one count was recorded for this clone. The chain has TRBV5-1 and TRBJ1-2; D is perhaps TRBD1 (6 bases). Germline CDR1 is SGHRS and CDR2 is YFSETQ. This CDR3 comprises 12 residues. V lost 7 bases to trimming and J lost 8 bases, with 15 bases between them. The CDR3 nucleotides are TGCGCCAGCGCCTTGGACAGTTGGGGCTACACCTTC. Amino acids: CASALDSWGYTF.

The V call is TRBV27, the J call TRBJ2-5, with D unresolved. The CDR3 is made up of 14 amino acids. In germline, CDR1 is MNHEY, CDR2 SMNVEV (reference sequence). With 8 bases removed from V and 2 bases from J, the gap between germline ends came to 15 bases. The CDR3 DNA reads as TGTGCCAGCGCCCCCCGGACGGCACAAGAGACCCAGTACTTC. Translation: CASAPRTAQETQYF.

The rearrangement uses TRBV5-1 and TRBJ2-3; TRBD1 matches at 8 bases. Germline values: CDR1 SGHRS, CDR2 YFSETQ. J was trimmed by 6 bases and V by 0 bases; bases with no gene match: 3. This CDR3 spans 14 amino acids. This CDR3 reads CASSLDRGADTQYF. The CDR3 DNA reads TGCGCCAGCAGCTTGGACAGGGGGGCCGATACGCAGTATTTT.

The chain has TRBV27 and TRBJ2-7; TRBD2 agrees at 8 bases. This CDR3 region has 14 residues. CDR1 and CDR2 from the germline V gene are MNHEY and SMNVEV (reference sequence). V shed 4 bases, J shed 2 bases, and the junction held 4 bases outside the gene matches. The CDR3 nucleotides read TGTGCCAGCAGTTCCCCGGGACTAGCCTACGAGCAGTACTTC. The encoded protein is CASSSPGLAYEQYF.

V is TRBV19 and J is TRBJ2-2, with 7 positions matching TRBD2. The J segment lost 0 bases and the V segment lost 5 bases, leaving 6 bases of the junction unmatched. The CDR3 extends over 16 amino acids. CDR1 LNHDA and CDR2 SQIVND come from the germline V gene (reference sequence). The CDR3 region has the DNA TGTGCCAGTAGTTATCCCCTAGCGGCGAACACCGGGGAGCTGTTTTTT. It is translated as CASSYPLAANTGELFF. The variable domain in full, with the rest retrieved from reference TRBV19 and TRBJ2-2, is DGGITQSPKYLFRKEGQNVTLSCEQNLNHDAMYWYRQDPGQGLRLIYYSQIVNDFQKGDIAEGYSVSREKKESFPLTVTSAQKNPTAFYLCASSYPLAANTGELFFGEGSRLTVL.

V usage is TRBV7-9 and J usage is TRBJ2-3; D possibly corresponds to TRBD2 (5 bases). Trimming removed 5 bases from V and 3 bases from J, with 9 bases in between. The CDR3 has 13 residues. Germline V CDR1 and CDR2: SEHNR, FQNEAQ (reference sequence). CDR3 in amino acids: CASSVGVTDTQYF. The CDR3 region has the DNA TGTGCCAGCAGCGTCGGGGTTACAGATACGCAGTATTTT. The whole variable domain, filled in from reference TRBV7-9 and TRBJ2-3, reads DTGVSQNPRHKITKRGQNVTFRCDPISEHNRLYWYRQTLGQGPEFLTYFQNEAQLEKSRLLSDRFSAERPKGSFSTLEIQRTEQGDSAMYLCASSVGVTDTQYFGPGTRLTVL.

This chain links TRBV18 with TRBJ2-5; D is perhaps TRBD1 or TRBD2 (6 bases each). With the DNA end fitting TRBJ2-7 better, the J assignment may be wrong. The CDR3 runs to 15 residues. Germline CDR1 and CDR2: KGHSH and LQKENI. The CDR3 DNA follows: TGTGCCAGCTCGCTGCCTCAGGGGACTGCCTACGAGCAGTACTTC. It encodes CASSLPQGTAYEQYF.

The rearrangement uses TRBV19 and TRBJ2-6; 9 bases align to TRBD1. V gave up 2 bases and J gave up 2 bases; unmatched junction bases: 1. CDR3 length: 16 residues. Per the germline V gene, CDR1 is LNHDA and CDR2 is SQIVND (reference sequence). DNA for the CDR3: TGTGCCAGTAGTATAACAGGGGGCGCTGGGGCCAACGTCCTGACTTTC. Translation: CASSITGGAGANVLTF.

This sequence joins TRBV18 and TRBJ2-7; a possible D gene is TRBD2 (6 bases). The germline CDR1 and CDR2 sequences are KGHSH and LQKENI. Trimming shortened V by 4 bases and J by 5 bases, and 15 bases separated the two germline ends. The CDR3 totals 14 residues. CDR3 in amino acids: CASSRTGTQNEQYF. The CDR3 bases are TGTGCCAGCTCACGAACCGGGACTCAAAACGAGCAGTACTTC.

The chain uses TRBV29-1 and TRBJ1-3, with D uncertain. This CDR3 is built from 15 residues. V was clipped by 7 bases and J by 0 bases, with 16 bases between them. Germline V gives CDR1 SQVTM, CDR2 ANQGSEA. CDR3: CSGRVRSDSGNTIYF. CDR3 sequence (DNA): TGCAGCGGAAGGGTCAGGTCCGACTCTGGAAACACCATATATTTT.

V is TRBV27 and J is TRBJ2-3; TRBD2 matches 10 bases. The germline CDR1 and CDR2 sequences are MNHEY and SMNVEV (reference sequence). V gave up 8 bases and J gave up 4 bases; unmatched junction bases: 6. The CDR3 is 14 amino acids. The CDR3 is CASLSSGRADTQYF. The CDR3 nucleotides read TGTGCCAGCCTCTCTAGCGGGAGAGCAGATACGCAGTATTTT.

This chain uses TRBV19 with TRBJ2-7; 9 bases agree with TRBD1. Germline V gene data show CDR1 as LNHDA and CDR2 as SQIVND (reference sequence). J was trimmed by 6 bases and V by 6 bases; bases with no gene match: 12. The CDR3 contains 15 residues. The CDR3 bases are TGTGCCAGTAGAACCGGGACAGGGTCCTCGGGCGAGCAGTACTTC. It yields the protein CASRTGTGSSGEQYF.

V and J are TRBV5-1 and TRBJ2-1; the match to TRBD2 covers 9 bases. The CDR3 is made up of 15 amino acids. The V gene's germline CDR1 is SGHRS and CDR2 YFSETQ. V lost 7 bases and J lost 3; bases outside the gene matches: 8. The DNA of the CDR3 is TGCGCCAGCGGACCGACTAGCGGTAACTACAATGAGCAGTTCTTC. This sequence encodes CASGPTSGNYNEQFF.

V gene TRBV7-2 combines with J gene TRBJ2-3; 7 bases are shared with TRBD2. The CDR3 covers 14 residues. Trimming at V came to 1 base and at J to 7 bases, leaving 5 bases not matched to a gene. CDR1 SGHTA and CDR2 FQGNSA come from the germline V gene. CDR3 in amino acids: CASSLGGGENTQYF. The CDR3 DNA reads TGTGCCAGCAGCTTAGGGGGGGGAGAGAATACGCAGTATTTT.

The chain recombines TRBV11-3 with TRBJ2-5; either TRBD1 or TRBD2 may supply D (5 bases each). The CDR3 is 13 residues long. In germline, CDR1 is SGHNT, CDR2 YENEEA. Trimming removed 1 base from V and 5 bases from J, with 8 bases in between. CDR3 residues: CASSLGGAETQYF. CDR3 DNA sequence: TGTGCCAGCAGCTTAGGAGGGGCCGAGACCCAGTACTTC.

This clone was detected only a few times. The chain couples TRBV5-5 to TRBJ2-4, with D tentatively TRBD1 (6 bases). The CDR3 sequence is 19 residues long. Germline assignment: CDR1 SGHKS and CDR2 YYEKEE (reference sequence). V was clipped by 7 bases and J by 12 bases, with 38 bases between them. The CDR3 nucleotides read TGTGCCAGCTCCTTTAAGATGATTCGGGACAAGGCCGACATAGGGGCTCAGTACTTC. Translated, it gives CASSFKMIRDKADIGAQYF.